These 18 T cell receptor beta chains share one sample of origin, sequenced in a study of T-cell reconstitution after alpha-beta-depleted transplantation in children. Unique molecular identifiers were incorporated during preparation of the TCRbeta library. TCRdb analysed the PCR reads with MiXCR anew, one entry per CDR3 protein. The sample yields hundreds of thousands of distinct CDR3 sequences, 20% to 25% seen once. Material: PBMCs, mostly from graft donor cells, obtained 360 days after TCRalphabeta/CD19-depleted stem cell transplant. The source of these receptors is a boy under two years old who had a stem cell transplant for acute myeloid leukemia, so the T cells may come from the graft donor.

This clonotype was counted only a few times. The rearrangement uses TRBV4-2 and TRBJ2-1; D gene uncertain. The germline V gene encodes CDR1 LGHNA and CDR2 YNFKEQ. V was pared by 0 bases and J by 4 bases, with 7 bases between. This CDR3 has 14 amino acids. CDR3: CASSQDGVYNEQFF. The CDR3 nucleotides read TGTGCCAGCAGCCAAGATGGGGTTTACAATGAGCAGTTCTTC.

DNA of the CDR3: TGCAGCGTAGTTGACACCGGGGAGCTGTTTTTT. It yields the protein CSVVDTGELFF. The chain recombines TRBV29-1 with TRBJ2-2; D not resolved. The V and J ends lost 6 bases and 3 bases respectively, with 5 bases between them. Germline CDR1 is SQVTM and CDR2 is ANQGSEA. The CDR3 contains 11 residues.

This clonotype was recorded once. CDR3 sequence: CATSLRGHHDTQYF. CDR3 nucleotide sequence: TGTGCCACCAGCTTGCGGGGCCACCATGATACGCAGTATTTT. This chain links TRBV15 with TRBJ2-3, with a weak D call TRBD2 (6 bases). The V gene's germline CDR1 is LNHNV and CDR2 YYDKDF (reference sequence). Trimming removed 5 bases from V and 6 bases from J, with 15 bases in between. The CDR3 is 14 amino acids.

This clonotype was observed at least ten times. The gene calls are TRBV7-2 and TRBJ2-6; D not certain. Germline V gene sequence: CDR1 SGHTA, CDR2 FQGNSA. The V and J ends lost 5 bases and 4 bases respectively, with 6 bases between them. This CDR3 comprises 13 residues. The DNA for the CDR3 is TGTGCCAGCAGCCGCGACGGGGCCAACGTCCTGACTTTC. It codes for CASSRDGANVLTF.

The V gene is TRBV9, the J gene TRBJ1-1, with D perhaps TRBD1 (6 bases). This CDR3 is 15 amino acids long. V dropped 1 base and J dropped 1 base, with 11 bases sitting between them. Per the germline V gene, CDR1 is SGDLS and CDR2 is YYNGEE. As DNA, the CDR3 is TGTGCCAGCAGCGTAAGGACAGAGAGGAACACTGAAGCTTTCTTT. Translating gives CASSVRTERNTEAFF.

The gene calls are TRBV6-1 and TRBJ2-3, with D possibly being TRBD1 (5 bases). The CDR3 covers 14 residues. The V end lost 6 bases, the J end lost 3 bases, and 13 bases lay between the germline ends. CDR1 and CDR2 (germline): MNHNS, SASEGT. CDR3 loop: CASRNQGSTDTQYF. CDR3 DNA sequence: TGTGCCAGCAGGAACCAGGGTAGTACAGATACGCAGTATTTT.

This clonotype showed up many times. The chain has TRBV12-3 or TRBV12-4 and TRBJ2-2, with a weak D call TRBD1 (5 bases). The length of the CDR3 is 13 residues. The V gene lost 6 bases and the J gene lost 6 bases, with 11 bases spanning the gap. CDR3 sequence reads: CASSGQGSGELFF. In DNA, the CDR3 is TGTGCCAGCAGCGGTCAGGGTTCCGGGGAGCTGTTTTTT.

The chain links TRBV28 to TRBJ1-3; TRBD1 matches 7 bases. V shed 5 bases, J shed 4 bases, and the junction held 5 bases outside the gene matches. Germline assignment: CDR1 MDHEN and CDR2 SYDVKM. The CDR3 extends over 14 amino acids. The CDR3 region has the DNA TGTGCCAGCAGTGAGACAGGGACGGGAAACACCATATATTTT. Translating gives CASSETGTGNTIYF.

The rearrangement links TRBV12-3 or TRBV12-4 to TRBJ2-2; the D gene could be TRBD1 or TRBD2 (7 bases each). The CDR3 length is 14 residues. V shed 10 bases and J shed 9 bases, with 21 bases lying between them. CDR3 sequence (DNA): TGTGCCACCCCGAGCCAGGGGGGGGACCGGGAGCTGTTTTTT. This translates into CATPSQGGDRELFF.

This clonotype was detected many times. The genes are TRBV6-5 and TRBJ1-5; D may be TRBD1 (5 bases). This CDR3 spans 14 amino acids. The V and J ends lost 5 bases and 6 bases respectively, with 14 bases between them. The germline gives CDR1 MNHEY, CDR2 SVGAGI. CDR3 in DNA: TGTGCCAGCAGTAGAGGGGCGCCAAGTCAGCCCCAGCATTTT. This translates into CASSRGAPSQPQHF.

The table lists this clonotype with many counts. This CDR3 is CASSQDQGRRYEQYF. The DNA of the CDR3 is TGTGCCAGCAGCCAAGATCAGGGTCGGCGCTACGAGCAGTACTTC. The chain is built from TRBV14 and TRBJ2-7; maybe TRBD1 (5 bases). The CDR3 loop spans 15 amino acids. Per germline, CDR1 SGHDN and CDR2 FVKESK. The V and J ends lost 0 bases and 3 bases respectively, with 12 bases between them.

The chain employs TRBV20-1 and TRBJ2-3, with TRBD1 matching 8 bases. This CDR3 is built from 15 residues. CDR1 is DFQATT, CDR2 SNEGSKA, per germline (reference sequence). J gave up 1 base and V 3 bases, and 6 bases lay outside the gene matches. CDR3 loop: CSASFPRGRTDTQYF. DNA of the CDR3: TGCAGTGCTAGCTTTCCCAGGGGGCGCACAGATACGCAGTATTTT.

The sample holds many counts of this clonotype. CDR3 sequence: CASSLQAMAAYEQYF. The CDR3 DNA follows: TGTGCCAGCAGCTTACAAGCAATGGCAGCCTACGAGCAGTACTTC. The chain combines TRBV7-2 with TRBJ2-7; D gene uncertain. Germline V gene lookup returns CDR1 SGHTA and CDR2 FQGNSA. The CDR3 runs to 15 residues. V lost 2 bases to trimming and J lost 2 bases, with 13 bases between them.

CDR3 residues: CASRLDRRYNEQFF. CDR3 nucleotides: TGCGCCAGCAGGCTGGACAGGAGGTACAATGAGCAGTTCTTC. The V and J genes are TRBV4-3 and TRBJ2-1, with TRBD1 identical over 7 bases. Germline V gene lookup returns CDR1 LGHNA and CDR2 YSLEER. V was pared by 6 bases and J by 4 bases, with 6 bases of the junction left unmatched. The CDR3 sequence is 14 residues long.

V gene TRBV5-1 combines with J gene TRBJ1-5; D ambiguous. Germline values: CDR1 SGHRS, CDR2 YFSETQ. V dropped 4 bases and J dropped 7 bases, with 18 bases sitting between them. The CDR3 has 15 amino acids. The CDR3 nucleotides read TGCGCCAGCAGCGATTTAAAGGGAGCGAAACAGCCCCAGCATTTT. Protein: CASSDLKGAKQPQHF. The complete variable domain, with remaining parts taken from reference TRBV5-1 and TRBJ1-5, reads KAGVTQTPRYLIKTRGQQVTLSCSPISGHRSVSWYQQTPGQGLQFLFEYFSETQRNKGNFPGRFSGRQFSNSRSEMNVSTLELGDSALYLCASSDLKGAKQPQHFGDGTRLSIL.

The chain joins TRBV29-1 to TRBJ1-1; D may be TRBD1 (5 bases). This CDR3 spans 16 amino acids. Germline CDR1 and CDR2: SQVTM and ANQGSEA. V shed 3 bases and J shed 5 bases, with 22 bases lying between them. The CDR3 DNA sequence: TGCAGCGTTGACCGAACGGGACCGGACCGAGGGACTGAAGCTTTCTTT. Translated: CSVDRTGPDRGTEAFF.

This clonotype came up a few times. The rearrangement links TRBV29-1 to TRBJ2-7; 10 bases are shared with TRBD1. Trimming at V came to 6 bases and at J to 5 bases, leaving 4 bases not matched to a gene. The CDR3 has 12 residues. Germline CDR1 is SQVTM and CDR2 is ANQGSEA. This CDR3 is CSVDRGLNEQYF. CDR3 coding DNA: TGCAGCGTAGACAGGGGGCTCAACGAGCAGTACTTC.

This clonotype was detected only a few times. This chain links TRBV11-2 with TRBJ2-1; TRBD2 is a possible D gene (7 bases). Looked up from germline, CDR1 is SGHAT and CDR2 is FQNNGV. The V gene lost 6 bases and the J gene lost 5 bases, with 14 bases spanning the gap. The CDR3 has 14 residues. CDR3 in DNA: TGTGCCAGCAGTACGCGGGGGCCCGACAATGAGCAGTTCTTC. Translated: CASSTRGPDNEQFF.